These 27 T cell receptor beta chains were all obtained from the same sample, sequenced in a study of vaccination and CD4 T cells after COVID-19 (dated 2022 in TCRdb). The treatment or condition label, as the study defines it: roughly 10-day PBMC culture with coronavirus spike peptide pools or control peptides (ViraFEST assay). The library was built by means of PCR. Sequencing instrument: Illumina iSeq 100. DNA from cultured CD4+ T cells underwent TCR sequencing with the Oncomine TCR Beta short-read assay at the Johns Hopkins FTIC core. TCRdb applied fastp at Q25 and MiXCR to the public reads, then kept only in-frame beta chains. Each CDR3 protein gets just one entry, which takes the most common genes and DNA from the rows behind it. Present in this sample are fewer than 20,000 distinct CDR3 sequences, about 44% of which were seen just once. The leading ten clones occupy under 4.5% of the sample. Their target antigens are unknown.

Specimen: CD4+ T cells from blood, cultured in vitro, collected before SARS-CoV-2 vaccination. The source is a human donor who had recovered from COVID-19.

The gene calls are TRBV6-1 and TRBJ2-1; D is unresolved. This CDR3 region has 12 residues. Per the germline V gene, CDR1 is MNHNS and CDR2 is SASEGT. CDR3 in DNA: TGTGCTGCAGGTGATACCTACAATGAGCAGTTCTTC. Its translation: CAAGDTYNEQFF.

This chain connects TRBV7-9 to TRBJ2-5, with D possibly TRBD2 on 6 matching bases. CDR1 SEHNR and CDR2 FQNEAQ come from the germline V gene (reference sequence). Trimming left V 5 bases short and J 5 bases short, with 15 bases between. This CDR3 has 14 amino acids. Here the CDR3 reads CASSDRGLTETQYF. The CDR3 DNA sequence: TGTGCCAGCAGCGACCGGGGACTGACGGAGACCCAGTACTTC.

This clonotype was seen a few times. The DNA for the CDR3 is TGTGCCAGCAGTTTTCTTTCGGGAGAGCCCGAGCAGTACTTC. This gives the protein CASSFLSGEPEQYF. This sequence joins TRBV27 and TRBJ2-7, with a possible D match to TRBD2 (6 bases). V shed 3 bases and J shed 6 bases, with 15 bases lying between them. Germline CDR1 reads MNHEY; CDR2 reads SMNVEV (reference sequence). This CDR3 has 14 residues.

This clonotype was detected a few times. The rearrangement links TRBV19 to TRBJ1-2; D is ambiguous. Trimming left V 1 base short and J 6 bases short, with 15 bases between. This CDR3 spans 15 amino acids. The germline V gene encodes CDR1 LNHDA and CDR2 SQIVND (reference sequence). CDR3: CASSIGQGIYDGYTF. The CDR3 DNA sequence: TGTGCCAGTAGTATAGGTCAAGGGATTTATGATGGCTACACCTTC.

The rearrangement joins TRBV7-9 to TRBJ2-4; 11 positions match TRBD2. Per the germline V gene, CDR1 is SEHNR and CDR2 is FQNEAQ (reference sequence). V shed 5 bases and J 9 bases; nucleotides not matched to a gene: 15. The CDR3 runs 17 residues. Written as DNA, the CDR3 is TGTGCCAGCAGCACTGGAACTAGCGGGAGCAGGACGGGCATTCAGTACTTC. Protein: CASSTGTSGSRTGIQYF.

This chain uses TRBV10-2 with TRBJ2-7, with 9 positions matching TRBD1. The CDR3 consists of 15 residues. After removal of 10 bases from V and 5 bases from J, the junction contained 15 bases not matched to a gene. CDR1 is WSHSY and CDR2 is SAAADI in the germline V gene. CDR3 in amino acids: CATRGMDRGGHEQYF. The CDR3 DNA reads as TGCGCCACCAGAGGAATGGACAGGGGAGGCCACGAGCAGTACTTC.

The V and J genes are TRBV15 and TRBJ2-1, with D maybe TRBD2 (6 bases). The germline gives CDR1 LNHNV, CDR2 YYDKDF (reference sequence). The V gene lost 5 bases and the J gene lost 0 bases, with 14 bases spanning the gap. This CDR3 spans 16 amino acids. The CDR3 region is CATSVQRVGSYNEQFF. Written as DNA, the CDR3 is TGTGCCACCAGCGTTCAGCGGGTCGGCTCCTACAATGAGCAGTTCTTC. The whole variable domain, remainder taken from reference TRBV15 and TRBJ2-1, is DAMVIQNPRYQVTQFGKPVTLSCSQTLNHNVMYWYQQKSSQAPKLLFHYYDKDFNNEADTPDNFQSRRPNTSFCFLDIRSPGLGDTAMYLCATSVQRVGSYNEQFFGPGTRLTVL.

This clonotype was detected a few times. This chain uses TRBV20-1 with TRBJ2-5, with 7 bases matching TRBD2. In germline, CDR1 is DFQATT, CDR2 SNEGSKA (reference sequence). The CDR3 is 14 amino acids. With V trimmed by 5 bases and J by 5 bases, 11 bases remained unmatched. The CDR3 DNA sequence: TGCAGTGCTGCCCCCGGGGGGTCGGGGGAGACCCAGTACTTC. Translating it yields CSAAPGGSGETQYF.

The table lists this clonotype with a count of one. The chain couples TRBV20-1 to TRBJ1-2, with D possibly matching TRBD1 (6 bases). V was pared by 7 bases and J by 8 bases, with 20 bases between. Germline assignment: CDR1 DFQATT and CDR2 SNEGSKA (reference sequence). There are 13 residues in the CDR3. DNA for the CDR3: TGCAGTGTCCCAGGGGCCCCAGGAGGGGGCTACACCTTC. Its protein product is CSVPGAPGGGYTF.

The chain combines TRBV7-2 with TRBJ1-2; D possibly corresponds to TRBD1 (5 bases). The germline V gene encodes CDR1 SGHTA and CDR2 FQGNSA. The germline V and J ends were trimmed by 7 bases and 6 bases, with 15 bases remaining between them. This CDR3 region has 13 residues. The CDR3 DNA sequence: TGTGCCAGCATGCTGGAAGGGGCGAATGGCTACACCTTC. Residues: CASMLEGANGYTF.

The rearrangement uses TRBV2 and TRBJ1-2, with D perhaps TRBD1 (5 bases). The germline V gene has CDR1 SNHLY and CDR2 FYNNEI. The CDR3 contains 13 residues. The V gene lost 6 bases and the J gene lost 8 bases, with 16 bases spanning the gap. CDR3 sequence reads: CASRSTASQGYTF. The CDR3, as DNA: TGTGCCAGCAGATCGACAGCTTCGCAGGGCTACACCTTC.

The CDR3 region is CASSEGRNGAEQYF. DNA of the CDR3: TGTGCCAGCAGTGAAGGACGCAACGGCGCGGAGCAGTACTTC. V and J are TRBV2 and TRBJ2-7; no clear D. Trimming pared 1 base from V and 7 bases from J, leaving 14 bases between. The CDR3 totals 14 residues. Germline V gene data show CDR1 as SNHLY and CDR2 as FYNNEI.

This chain uses TRBV19 with TRBJ1-6; TRBD1 agrees at 8 bases. The germline V gene encodes CDR1 LNHDA and CDR2 SQIVND (reference sequence). This CDR3 is built from 14 residues. J lost 7 bases, V lost 6 bases, and 5 bases had no gene match. CDR3: CASRKGQANSPLHF. DNA of the CDR3: TGTGCCAGTAGGAAGGGACAGGCGAATTCACCCCTCCACTTT.

The chain joins TRBV7-2 to TRBJ2-5; TRBD2 matches 13 bases. The CDR3 length is 14 residues. Germline CDR1 is SGHTA and CDR2 is FQGNSA. V lost 6 bases, J lost 9 bases, and 7 bases stayed unmatched. CDR3 in DNA: TGTGCCAGCAGTTCACTAGCGGGAGGGTGGGCCCAGTACTTC. Its translation is CASSSLAGGWAQYF.

This clonotype appeared a few times. CDR3: CASSLDIVGYTF. The CDR3 nucleotides are TGTGCCAGCAGCTTAGACATTGTGGGCTACACCTTC. The rearrangement links TRBV7-9 to TRBJ1-2; D unclear. Trimming left V 1 base short and J 8 bases short, with 8 bases between. The V gene's germline CDR1 is SEHNR and CDR2 FQNEAQ (reference sequence). The CDR3 is 12 amino acids.

This chain uses TRBV6-2 or TRBV6-3 with TRBJ1-5; TRBD1 matches at 11 bases. The CDR3 sequence is 15 residues long. The germline V gene has CDR1 MNHEY and CDR2 SVGEGT. V lost 3 bases and J lost 6; bases outside the gene matches: 4. CDR3 DNA sequence: TGTGCCAGCAGTTATGCGGGACAGGGGGGTCAGCCCCAGCATTTT. This encodes CASSYAGQGGQPQHF.

The rearrangement joins TRBV20-1 to TRBJ1-2; D call uncertain. V lost 6 bases and J 6 bases, leaving 11 bases between the germline ends. In germline, CDR1 is DFQATT, CDR2 SNEGSKA (reference sequence). This CDR3 region has 11 residues. This chain's CDR3 is CSAAGSDGYTF. CDR3 sequence (DNA): TGCAGTGCCGCGGGGTCCGATGGCTACACCTTC.

This clonotype was picked up one time. CDR3 nucleotide sequence: TGTGCCAGTAGTATAACAGGGAAGGTGGACAATGAGCAGTTCTTC. Translation gives CASSITGKVDNEQFF. The V and J genes are TRBV19 and TRBJ2-1; D is possibly TRBD1 (6 bases). The CDR3 is 15 residues long. Germline V gives CDR1 LNHDA, CDR2 SQIVND (reference sequence). V was trimmed by 2 bases and J by 5 bases, leaving 13 bases between them.

The rearrangement joins TRBV20-1 to TRBJ2-1, with TRBD2 matching 10 bases. V lost 1 base to trimming and J lost 6 bases; unmatched junction nucleotides: 6. The length of the CDR3 is 15 residues. Germline-derived CDR1 and CDR2 are DFQATT and SNEGSKA (reference sequence). The DNA for the CDR3 is TGCAGTGCTAGAGGTGGAAGCGGGAGGGCCAATGAGCAGTTCTTC. Translation gives CSARGGSGRANEQFF.

The V and J genes are TRBV15 and TRBJ1-3, with D possibly TRBD1 on 5 matching bases. V dropped 0 bases and J dropped 0 bases, with 6 bases sitting between them. From germline, CDR1 is LNHNV and CDR2 YYDKDF (reference sequence). The CDR3 spans 15 residues. The CDR3 DNA reads TGTGCCACCAGCAGAGATAGGGGCTCTGGAAACACCATATATTTT. The encoded protein is CATSRDRGSGNTIYF.

The chain is built from TRBV19 and TRBJ1-2; 8 nucleotides match TRBD1. V gave up 7 bases and J gave up 2 bases; unmatched junction bases: 9. CDR1 LNHDA and CDR2 SQIVND come from the germline V gene (reference sequence). The length of the CDR3 is 15 residues. The CDR3: CASTQQQGDNYGYTF. CDR3 DNA: TGTGCCAGTACGCAGCAACAGGGGGACAACTATGGCTACACCTTC.

The rearrangement links TRBV12-3 or TRBV12-4 to TRBJ2-2; no clear D gene. This CDR3 has 14 residues. V was cut by 7 bases and J by 7 bases, with 16 bases left in between. Here the CDR3 DNA reads TGTGCCAGCACCCGGCCCCCTATCGGCGGGGAGCTGTTTTTT. It specifies CASTRPPIGGELFF.

This clonotype showed up just a few times. The rearrangement links TRBV15 to TRBJ1-1, with D unresolved. CDR3 length equals 15 residues. The V end was cut by 0 bases, the J end by 1 base, with 9 bases between. Germline values: CDR1 LNHNV, CDR2 YYDKDF (reference sequence). CDR3 region: CATSRDRSWNTEAFF. For the CDR3, the DNA is TGTGCCACCAGCAGAGACAGATCGTGGAACACTGAAGCTTTCTTT.

This clonotype was seen only a few times. The CDR3 sequence: CASSLARGQGDEQYF. The CDR3 DNA sequence: TGTGCCAGCAGCTTAGCGAGGGGACAGGGAGACGAGCAGTACTTC. The rearrangement links TRBV7-9 to TRBJ2-7, with 9 positions matching TRBD1. The germline gives CDR1 SEHNR, CDR2 FQNEAQ (reference sequence). The CDR3 has 15 amino acids. With V trimmed by 0 bases and J by 5 bases, 5 bases remained unmatched.

The genes are TRBV10-3 and TRBJ2-3, with 13 nucleotides matching TRBD2. This CDR3 comprises 16 residues. J lost 4 bases, V lost 6 bases, and 7 bases had no gene match. Germline V lookup: CDR1 ENHRY, CDR2 SYGVKD. The CDR3: CAISQTSGGRADTQYF. The CDR3 nucleotides read TGTGCCATCAGCCAGACTAGCGGGGGGCGGGCAGATACGCAGTATTTT.

The chain recombines TRBV12-3 or TRBV12-4 with TRBJ1-1; no clear D. V lost 5 bases and J 4 bases, leaving 8 bases between the germline ends. The CDR3 has 12 residues. The CDR3 DNA reads TGTGCCAGCAGTCGGGTAGGCACTGAAGCTTTCTTT. It specifies CASSRVGTEAFF.

The V call is TRBV20-1, the J call TRBJ2-2, with D possibly TRBD2 on 6 matching bases. CDR1 and CDR2 (germline): DFQATT, SNEGSKA (reference sequence). The CDR3 has 13 residues. With 5 bases removed from V and 5 bases from J, the gap between germline ends came to 12 bases. The CDR3 nucleotides are TGCAGTGCTGGGCAGGGAGGAACCGGGGAGCTGTTTTTT. The encoded protein is CSAGQGGTGELFF.